The 30 T cell receptor beta chains below all came from one sample that was sequenced in a study of T cell clonotyping in hematopoietic cell transplantation. Sequencing used immunoSEQ multiplex PCR; TCRdb keeps in-frame clones, though not all of them. This sample has 35,000 to 45,000 clones; 90% to 95% occur once, and the top ten carry roughly 1.5%. Regarding time point: recipient sample about 28 days before transplant, after cytoreduction. Sequencing was performed on peripheral blood mononuclear cells, taken before stem cell transplant. These receptors were collected from a man aged 35 to 55 with chronic myeloid leukemia. Some clones in this sample may be carry-over from other donors' samples.

This clone appeared a single time. This rearrangement joins TRBV6-1 to TRBJ1-2, with a tentative D call TRBD1 (6 bases). CDR1 is MNHNS and CDR2 is SASEGT in the germline V gene. This CDR3 is 12 amino acids long. V was cut by 11 bases and J by 6 bases, with 16 bases left in between. Here the CDR3 reads CAGGSGDDGYTF. CDR3 nucleotide sequence: TGTGCCGGCGGGTCAGGGGATGATGGCTACACCTTC.

This chain joins TRBV5-1 and TRBJ2-7; D may be TRBD1 (7 bases). V was trimmed by 0 bases and J by 4 bases, leaving 11 bases between them. This CDR3 spans 14 amino acids. Per germline, CDR1 SGHRS and CDR2 YFSETQ. In DNA form, the CDR3 reads TGCGCCAGCAGCTTGGGTCAGGGGGGATACGAGCAGTACTTC. Its translation: CASSLGQGGYEQYF. The full variable domain, its missing parts supplied by reference TRBV5-1 and TRBJ2-7, is KAGVTQTPRYLIKTRGQQVTLSCSPISGHRSVSWYQQTPGQGLQFLFEYFSETQRNKGNFPGRFSGRQFSNSRSEMNVSTLELGDSALYLCASSLGQGGYEQYFGPGTRLTVT.

This sequence joins TRBV29-1 and TRBJ1-2; D ambiguous. Deletions cut 0 bases from V and 1 base from J, with 9 bases between. The CDR3 covers 14 residues. CDR1 SQVTM and CDR2 ANQGSEA come from the germline V gene. The CDR3: CSVEDLKDNYGYTF. The CDR3 bases are TGCAGCGTTGAAGACCTTAAGGATAACTATGGCTACACCTTC.

The chain combines TRBV7-9 with TRBJ1-4, with a tentative D call TRBD1 (6 bases). This CDR3 has 14 amino acids. Trimming left V 7 bases short and J 8 bases short, with 17 bases between. CDR1 is SEHNR, CDR2 FQNEAQ, per germline (reference sequence). The CDR3 nucleotides are TGTGCCAGCACCACGGGACACCCCAAAGAAAAACTGTTTTTT. Amino acid sequence: CASTTGHPKEKLFF.

The chain uses TRBV2 and TRBJ1-5; a possible D gene is TRBD1 (5 bases). The CDR3 has 16 residues. Germline assignment: CDR1 SNHLY and CDR2 FYNNEI. V was shortened by 2 bases and J by 6 bases, with 17 bases between the two germline ends. Here the CDR3 reads CASSEPLSRGVQPQHF. The CDR3 coding sequence is TGTGCCAGCAGTGAACCGTTATCTAGAGGGGTTCAGCCCCAGCATTTT.

This rearrangement joins TRBV30 to TRBJ1-1, with unresolved D. Trimming left V 4 bases short and J 5 bases short, with 20 bases between. Germline lookup yields CDR1 GTSNPN and CDR2 SVGIG (reference sequence). The length of the CDR3 is 15 residues. In nucleotides, the CDR3 is TGTGCCTGGACCACCCCCCAGGCACTCCGGACTGAAGCTTTCTTT. Amino acids: CAWTTPQALRTEAFF.

The chain combines TRBV15 with TRBJ2-2, with a tentative D call TRBD1 (6 bases). Germline lookup yields CDR1 LNHNV and CDR2 YYDKDF (reference sequence). Trimming removed 3 bases from V and 3 bases from J, with 11 bases in between. This CDR3 is built from 15 residues. This CDR3 reads CATSRNRVDTGELFF. The CDR3 DNA reads as TGTGCCACCAGCAGGAACAGGGTCGACACCGGGGAGCTGTTTTTT.

CDR3 coding DNA: TGTGCCAGCAGCCGAAGGTCTTCCGGGACTCATTATGGCTACACCTTC. Encoded protein: CASSRRSSGTHYGYTF. The chain couples TRBV7-2 to TRBJ1-2; D may be TRBD1 (5 bases). The germline V and J ends were trimmed by 5 bases and 5 bases, with 21 bases remaining between them. Germline V gene data show CDR1 as SGHTA and CDR2 as FQGNSA. The CDR3 is 16 amino acids.

This clone has a single count. The chain is built from TRBV19 and TRBJ1-5; TRBD1 matches at 9 bases. The trim removed 5 bases at V and 5 bases at J, leaving 16 bases unmatched. The CDR3 extends over 18 amino acids. CDR1 and CDR2 (germline): LNHDA, SQIVND (reference sequence). CDR3 sequence (DNA): TGTGCCAGTAGTTCACCGGGACAGGGAATGAAGTCGGATCAGCCCCAGCATTTT. Translating it yields CASSSPGQGMKSDQPQHF.

Only one count was recorded for this clone. CDR3 residues: CAISLQGNAANEQYF. The CDR3 DNA reads TGTGCCATCAGTCTTCAGGGGAATGCCGCCAACGAGCAGTACTTC. The gene calls are TRBV10-3 and TRBJ2-7; maybe TRBD1 (6 bases). There are 15 residues in the CDR3. Trimming took 5 bases from V and 5 from J, leaving 19 bases between them. Germline V gene data show CDR1 as ENHRY and CDR2 as SYGVKD.

For this clone: Relative to the germline gene, one junction end is altered; a read error may explain this. The CDR3 sequence is CASTRGGTDQETQYF. As DNA, the CDR3 is TGTGCTAGCACTCGAGGGGGGACAGACCAAGAGACCCAGTACTTC. J is TRBJ2-5 and V is TRBV7-7; a possible D gene is TRBD1 (7 bases). The V gene's germline CDR1 is SSHAT and CDR2 FNYEAQ (reference sequence). The CDR3 length is 15 residues. The complete variable domain, with remaining parts taken from reference TRBV7-7 and TRBJ2-5, reads GAGVSQSPRYKVTKRGQDVTLRCDPISSHATLYWYQQALGQGPEFLTYFNYEAQPDKSGLPSDRFSAERPEGSISTLTIQRTEQRDSAMYRCASTRGGTDQETQYFGPGTRLLVL.

The rearrangement links TRBV30 to TRBJ1-2, with a weak D call TRBD1 (6 bases). CDR3 length: 13 residues. The germline V and J ends were trimmed by 5 bases and 5 bases, with 15 bases remaining between them. Germline loops: CDR1 GTSNPN, CDR2 SVGIG (reference sequence). The CDR3: CAWSPDQGYGYTF. The CDR3 bases are TGTGCCTGGTCTCCGGACCAGGGGTATGGCTACACCTTC.

This chain uses TRBV29-1 with TRBJ1-2, with unresolved D. Germline V gives CDR1 SQVTM, CDR2 ANQGSEA. CDR3 length: 14 residues. Trimming took 2 bases from V and 0 from J, leaving 10 bases between them. CDR3 bases: TGCAGCGTTGAACAAATAGAAGCTAACTATGGCTACACCTTC. This gives the protein CSVEQIEANYGYTF.

As to this clone: The junction departs from the called germline gene at one end, perhaps through a read error. The chain recombines TRBV7-2 with TRBJ1-1; D is perhaps TRBD1 (5 bases). The germline gives CDR1 SGHTA, CDR2 FQGNSA. The CDR3 runs 12 residues. CDR3 DNA: TGTGCCAGCAGCTTGGGGACCGCGTTTTTTGAGTTT. It yields the protein CASSLGTAFFEF.

The chain carries TRBV7-2 and TRBJ1-2; 8 nucleotides agree with TRBD1. The CDR3 runs 13 residues. Germline V lookup: CDR1 SGHTA, CDR2 FQGNSA. V shed 6 bases and J 6 bases; nucleotides not matched to a gene: 6. CDR3 sequence reads: CASSRQQGDGYTF. The CDR3 DNA reads TGTGCCAGCAGTCGCCAACAGGGGGATGGCTACACCTTC.

The rearrangement links TRBV5-8 to TRBJ1-5, with D uncertain. The CDR3 length is 15 residues. Germline V gene data show CDR1 as SGHTS and CDR2 as YDEGEE. V gave up 0 bases and J gave up 7 bases, with 14 bases separating them. For the CDR3, the DNA is TGTGCCAGCAGCTTGGCCGGCTCTGCGGCCCAGCCCCAGCATTTT. The encoded protein is CASSLAGSAAQPQHF.

The chain combines TRBV6-5 with TRBJ2-3; 9 bases fit TRBD2. The length of the CDR3 is 13 residues. V trimming: 8 bases; J trimming: 8 bases; junction bases outside the gene matches: 8. Germline V CDR1 and CDR2: MNHEY, SVGAGI. The CDR3 nucleotides read TGTGCCAGCGGTATGCGGGGGGGGAGTACGCAGTATTTT. This gives the protein CASGMRGGSTQYF.

The gene calls are TRBV7-6 and TRBJ2-1; D call uncertain. Deletions cut 5 bases from V and 6 bases from J, with 14 bases between. The CDR3 is made up of 14 amino acids. Per germline, CDR1 SGHVS and CDR2 FNYEAQ. CDR3 nucleotide sequence: TGTGCCAGCAGCCTGCATGGACCGGGCAATGAGCAGTTCTTC. Protein sequence: CASSLHGPGNEQFF.

The V gene is TRBV10-3, the J gene TRBJ1-1; tentative D call: TRBD1 (6 bases). CDR3 size: 11 residues. Trimming took off 10 bases at V and 4 bases at J, with 10 bases between the two ends. CDR1 ENHRY and CDR2 SYGVKD come from the germline V gene. Written as DNA, the CDR3 is TGTGCCAGCACAGGGACCACTGAAGCTTTCTTT. Its translation is CASTGTTEAFF.

V is TRBV28 and J is TRBJ2-7; 9 bases fit TRBD1. The V and J ends lost 6 bases and 8 bases, in that order; junction bases with no gene match: 8. The CDR3 has 13 residues. Looked up from germline, CDR1 is MDHEN and CDR2 is SYDVKM. Here the CDR3 DNA reads TGTGCCAGCAGCAGGGACAGGGCCTGGAAGCAGTACTTC. It encodes CASSRDRAWKQYF. Full variable domain (missing parts from reference TRBV28 and TRBJ2-7): DVKVTQSSRYLVKRTGEKVFLECVQDMDHENMFWYRQDPGLGLRLIYFSYDVKMKEKGDIPEGYSVSREKKERFSLILESASTNQTSMYLCASSRDRAWKQYFGPGTRLTVT.

V is TRBV27 and J is TRBJ2-7; D call uncertain. This CDR3 contains 11 residues. The V gene's germline CDR1 is MNHEY and CDR2 SMNVEV (reference sequence). V was pared by 7 bases and J by 4 bases, with 8 bases between. The CDR3 region has the DNA TGTGCCAGCACGAACGGGTACGAGCAGTACTTC. Its translation is CASTNGYEQYF.

This chain uses TRBV18 with TRBJ1-2; D is perhaps TRBD1 (5 bases). CDR1 KGHSH and CDR2 LQKENI come from the germline V gene. The CDR3 contains 14 residues. Deletions cut 8 bases from V and 3 bases from J, with 16 bases between. The CDR3 coding sequence is TGTGCCAGCGCCGTTCGGGACGGAGACTATGGCTACACCTTC. It yields the protein CASAVRDGDYGYTF.

This clone has only one observation. CDR3 nucleotide sequence: TGTGCCAGTATGGGGACCGCCCCGGCTTTCTACGAGCAGTACTTC. This gives the protein CASMGTAPAFYEQYF. The gene calls are TRBV6-1 and TRBJ2-7; tentatively, D is TRBD1 or TRBD2 (5 bases each). V was pared by 9 bases and J by 3 bases, with 21 bases between. The germline V gene has CDR1 MNHNS and CDR2 SASEGT. The CDR3 is 15 residues long.

J is TRBJ1-3 and V is TRBV30, with a possible D match to TRBD1 (5 bases). Between the trimmed V and J ends, which lost 3 bases and 4 bases, there was a span of 13 bases. Germline V gene data show CDR1 as GTSNPN and CDR2 as SVGIG (reference sequence). This CDR3 is 14 amino acids long. CDR3 bases: TGTGCCTGGAGCCGGGGAGGGGCCGGAAACACCATATATTTT. Translation gives CAWSRGGAGNTIYF.

The rearrangement joins TRBV6-1 to TRBJ1-2; D possibly corresponds to TRBD1 (5 bases). Trimming took 1 base from V and 4 from J, leaving 19 bases between them. Germline CDR1 MNHNS, CDR2 SASEGT. The CDR3 runs 17 residues. The CDR3 bases are TGTGCCAGCAGTGAAGTGGTGGGACTTTCTCTAATCTATGGCTACACCTTC. Its protein product is CASSEVVGLSLIYGYTF.

The gene calls are TRBV6-1 and TRBJ1-5, with D maybe TRBD1 (6 bases). Germline V gives CDR1 MNHNS, CDR2 SASEGT. V lost 6 bases and J lost 7, with 13 bases in between. This CDR3 has 13 residues. As DNA, the CDR3 is TGTGCCAGCAGCGCAGGGGCCTGGCAGCCCCAGCATTTT. As protein: CASSAGAWQPQHF.

This clone was seen a few times. The rearrangement joins TRBV7-9 to TRBJ2-7; D remains ambiguous. Germline CDR1 is SEHNR and CDR2 is FQNEAQ (reference sequence). The CDR3 is made up of 13 amino acids. V was cut by 5 bases and J by 0 bases, with 8 bases left in between. The CDR3 sequence is CASSLPRSYEQYF. As DNA, the CDR3 is TGTGCCAGCAGCCTCCCCCGCTCCTACGAGCAGTACTTC. Full variable domain (missing parts from reference TRBV7-9 and TRBJ2-7): DTGVSQNPRHKITKRGQNVTFRCDPISEHNRLYWYRQTLGQGPEFLTYFQNEAQLEKSRLLSDRFSAERPKGSFSTLEIQRTEQGDSAMYLCASSLPRSYEQYFGPGTRLTVT.

V is TRBV30 and J is TRBJ2-5; no reliable D call. The V end was cut by 1 base, the J end by 4 bases, with 7 bases between. Germline CDR1 GTSNPN, CDR2 SVGIG (reference sequence). This CDR3 region has 12 residues. CDR3 amino acids: CAWSAGLETQYF. As DNA, the CDR3 is TGTGCCTGGAGTGCTGGATTAGAGACCCAGTACTTC.

V usage is TRBV5-1 and J usage is TRBJ1-1; D may be TRBD1 (6 bases). There are 16 residues in the CDR3. V was pared by 4 bases and J by 2 bases, with 18 bases between. CDR1 is SGHRS and CDR2 is YFSETQ in the germline V gene. CDR3 in amino acids: CASSLRGDTANTEAFF. The CDR3 coding sequence is TGCGCCAGCAGCCTGAGGGGGGACACAGCTAACACTGAAGCTTTCTTT.

V usage is TRBV5-4 and J usage is TRBJ2-3, with TRBD1 as a possible D gene (5 bases). This CDR3 is 14 amino acids long. Germline CDR1 and CDR2: SGHNT and YYREEE (reference sequence). V lost 0 bases, J lost 5 bases, and 10 bases lay in between. The DNA of the CDR3 is TGTGCCAGCAGCTTGGGGCAGGGCGTAGATACGCAGTATTTT. Its protein product is CASSLGQGVDTQYF.